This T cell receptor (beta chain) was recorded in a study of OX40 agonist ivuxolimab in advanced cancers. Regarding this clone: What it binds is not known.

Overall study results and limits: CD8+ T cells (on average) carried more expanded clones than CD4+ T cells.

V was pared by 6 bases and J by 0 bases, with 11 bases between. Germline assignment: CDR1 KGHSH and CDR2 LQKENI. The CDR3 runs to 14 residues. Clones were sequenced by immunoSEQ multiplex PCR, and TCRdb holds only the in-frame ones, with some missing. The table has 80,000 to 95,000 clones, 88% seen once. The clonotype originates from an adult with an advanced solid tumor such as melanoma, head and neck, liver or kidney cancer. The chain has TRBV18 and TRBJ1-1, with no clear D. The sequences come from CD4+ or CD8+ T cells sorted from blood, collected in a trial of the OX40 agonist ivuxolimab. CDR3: CASSPAAMNTEAFF. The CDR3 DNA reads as TGTGCCAGCTCTCCCGCAGCCATGAACACTGAAGCTTTCTTT.